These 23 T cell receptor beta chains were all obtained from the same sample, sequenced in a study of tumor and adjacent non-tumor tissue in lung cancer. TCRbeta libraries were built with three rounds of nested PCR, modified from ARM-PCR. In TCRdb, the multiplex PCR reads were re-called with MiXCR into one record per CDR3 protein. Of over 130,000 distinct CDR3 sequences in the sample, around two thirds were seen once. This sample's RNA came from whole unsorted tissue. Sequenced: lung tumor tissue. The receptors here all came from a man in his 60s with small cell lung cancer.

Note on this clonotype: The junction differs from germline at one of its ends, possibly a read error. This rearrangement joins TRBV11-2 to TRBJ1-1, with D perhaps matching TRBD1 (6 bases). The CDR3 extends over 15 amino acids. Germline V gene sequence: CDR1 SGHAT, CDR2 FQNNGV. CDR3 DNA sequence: TGTTCCAGCAGCGTAGACGGGGGGCGAGGTACTGAAGCTTTCTTT. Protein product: CSSSVDGGRGTEAFF. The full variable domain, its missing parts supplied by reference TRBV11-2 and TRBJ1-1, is EAGVAQSPRYKIIEKRQSVAFWCNPISGHATLYWYQQILGQGPKLLIQFQNNGVVDDSQLPKDRFSAERLKGVDSTLKIQPAKLEDSAVYLCSSSVDGGRGTEAFFGQGTRLTVV.

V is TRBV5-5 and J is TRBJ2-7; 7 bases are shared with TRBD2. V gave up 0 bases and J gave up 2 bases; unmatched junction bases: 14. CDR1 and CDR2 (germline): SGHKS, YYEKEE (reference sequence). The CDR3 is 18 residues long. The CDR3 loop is CASSLAGGGGGSPYEQYF. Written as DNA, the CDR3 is TGTGCCAGCAGCTTGGCCGGCGGTGGTGGCGGGAGTCCCTACGAGCAGTACTTC. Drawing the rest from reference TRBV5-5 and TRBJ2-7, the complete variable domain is DAGVTQSPTHLIKTRGQQVTLRCSPISGHKSVSWYQQVLGQGPQFIFQYYEKEERGRGNFPDRFSARQFPNYSSELNVNALLLGDSALYLCASSLAGGGGGSPYEQYFGPGTRLTVT.

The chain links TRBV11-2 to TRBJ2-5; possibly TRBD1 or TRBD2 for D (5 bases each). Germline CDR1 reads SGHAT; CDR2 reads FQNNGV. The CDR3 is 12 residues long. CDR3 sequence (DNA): TGTGATATCAGCGTAACCGGGACCCAAGAATACTTC. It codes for CDISVTGTQEYF.

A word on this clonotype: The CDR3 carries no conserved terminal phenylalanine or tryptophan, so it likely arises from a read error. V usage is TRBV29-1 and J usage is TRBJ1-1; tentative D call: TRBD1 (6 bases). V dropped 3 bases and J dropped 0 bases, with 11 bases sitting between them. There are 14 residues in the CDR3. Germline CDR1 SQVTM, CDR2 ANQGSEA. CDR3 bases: TGCAGCGTTGATCCGACAGGAGTGAACACTGAAGCTTTCATT. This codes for CSVDPTGVNTEAFI.

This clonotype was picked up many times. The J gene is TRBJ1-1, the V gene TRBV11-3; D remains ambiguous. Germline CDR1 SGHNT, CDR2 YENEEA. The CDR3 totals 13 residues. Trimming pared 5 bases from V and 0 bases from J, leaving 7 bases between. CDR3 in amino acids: CASSVTMNTEAFF. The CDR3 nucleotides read TGTGCCAGCAGCGTAACCATGAACACTGAAGCTTTCTTT.

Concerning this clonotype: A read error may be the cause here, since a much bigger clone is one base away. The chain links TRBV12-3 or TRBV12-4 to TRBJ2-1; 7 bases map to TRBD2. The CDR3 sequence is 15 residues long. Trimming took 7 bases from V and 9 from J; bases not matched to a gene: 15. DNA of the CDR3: TGTGCCAGCATCGGGGGGTCTAGCAGTCATGGTGAGCAGTTCTTC. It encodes CASIGGSSSHGEQFF.

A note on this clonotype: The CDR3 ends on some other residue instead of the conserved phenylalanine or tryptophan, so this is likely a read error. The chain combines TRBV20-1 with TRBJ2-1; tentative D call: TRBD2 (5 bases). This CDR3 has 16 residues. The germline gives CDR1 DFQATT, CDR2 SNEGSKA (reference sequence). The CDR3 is CTARDPQRTVSNEQFL. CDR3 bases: TGCACTGCTAGAGATCCCCAGCGGACCGTCAGCAATGAGCAGTTCCTC.

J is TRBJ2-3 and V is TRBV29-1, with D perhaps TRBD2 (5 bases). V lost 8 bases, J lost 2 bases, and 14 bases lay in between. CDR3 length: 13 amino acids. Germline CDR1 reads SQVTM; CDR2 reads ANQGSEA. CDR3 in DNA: TGCAGCACGAAGCCAGCGGCCACAGATACGCAGTATTTT. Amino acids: CSTKPAATDTQYF.

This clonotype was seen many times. The CDR3 DNA follows: TGTGCCAGCAGCCGTCCCGGGACAGGGGCAGATACGCAGTATTTT. It codes for CASSRPGTGADTQYF. The chain carries TRBV28 and TRBJ2-3; 10 bases align to TRBD1. This CDR3 contains 15 residues. Germline V gene data show CDR1 as MDHEN and CDR2 as SYDVKM. V gave up 6 bases and J gave up 4 bases; unmatched junction bases: 7.

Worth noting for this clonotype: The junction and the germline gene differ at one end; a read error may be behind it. CDR3 in amino acids: CASSHGESRETQYF. The CDR3 nucleotides are TGCGCCAGCAGCCACGGGGAGAGCCGAGAGACCCAGTACTTC. The chain links TRBV11-1 to TRBJ2-5; tentatively, D is TRBD2 (5 bases). The CDR3 contains 14 residues. Looked up from germline, CDR1 is SGHAT and CDR2 is FQDESV (reference sequence). The complete variable domain, with remaining parts taken from reference TRBV11-1 and TRBJ2-5, reads EAEVAQSPRYKITEKSQAVAFWCDPISGHATLYWYRQILGQGPELLVQFQDESVVDDSQLPKDRFSAERLKGVDSTLKIQPAELGDSAMYLCASSHGESRETQYFGPGTRLLVL.

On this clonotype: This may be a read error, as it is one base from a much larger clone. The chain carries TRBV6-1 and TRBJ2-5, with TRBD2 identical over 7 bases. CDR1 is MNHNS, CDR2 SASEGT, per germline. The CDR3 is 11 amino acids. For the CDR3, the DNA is TGTGTCAGCAGGGAGGGGTCGACCCAGTACTTC. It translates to CVSREGSTQYF.

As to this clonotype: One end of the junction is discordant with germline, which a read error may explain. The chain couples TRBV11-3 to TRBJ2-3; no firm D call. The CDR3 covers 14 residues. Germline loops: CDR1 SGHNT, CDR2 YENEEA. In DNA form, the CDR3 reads TGTGCAAGCAGCTTAAACAGCAACACAGATATGCAGTATTTT. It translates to CASSLNSNTDMQYF.

CDR3 region: CCVVGQGESNEQFF. The CDR3 DNA follows: TGCTGTGTGGTAGGACAGGGGGAATCAAATGAGCAGTTCTTC. The rearrangement joins TRBV29-1 to TRBJ2-1; 10 nucleotides match TRBD1. CDR1 is SQVTM and CDR2 is ANQGSEA in the germline V gene. This CDR3 comprises 14 residues.

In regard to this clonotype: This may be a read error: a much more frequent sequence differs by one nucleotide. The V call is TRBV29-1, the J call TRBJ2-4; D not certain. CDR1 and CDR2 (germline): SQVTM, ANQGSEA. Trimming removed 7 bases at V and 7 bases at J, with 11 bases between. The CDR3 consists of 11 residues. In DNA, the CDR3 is TGCAGCGCTAAATGCGAGAACATTCAGTACTTC. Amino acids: CSAKCENIQYF.

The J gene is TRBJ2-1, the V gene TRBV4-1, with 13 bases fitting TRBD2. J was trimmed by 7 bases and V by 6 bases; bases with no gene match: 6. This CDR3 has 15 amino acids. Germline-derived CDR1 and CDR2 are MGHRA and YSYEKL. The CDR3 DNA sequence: TGCGCCAGCAGGCCGGGACTAGCGGGGAAGAATGAGCAGTTCTTC. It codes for CASRPGLAGKNEQFF.

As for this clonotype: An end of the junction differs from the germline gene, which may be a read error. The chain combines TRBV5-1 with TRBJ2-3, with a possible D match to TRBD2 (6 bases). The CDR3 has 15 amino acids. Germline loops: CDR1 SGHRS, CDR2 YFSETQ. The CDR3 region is CASSITPTGDDRQYF. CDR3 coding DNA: TGCGCCAGCAGCATCACCCCGACGGGGGATGATAGGCAGTATTTT.

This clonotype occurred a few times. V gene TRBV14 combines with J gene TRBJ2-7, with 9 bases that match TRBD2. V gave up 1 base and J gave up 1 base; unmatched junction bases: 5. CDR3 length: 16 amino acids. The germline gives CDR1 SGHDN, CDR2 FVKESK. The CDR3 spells CASSQVVTSGSYEQYV. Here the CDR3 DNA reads TGTGCCAGCAGCCAAGTGGTTACTAGCGGGTCCTACGAGCAGTACGTC.

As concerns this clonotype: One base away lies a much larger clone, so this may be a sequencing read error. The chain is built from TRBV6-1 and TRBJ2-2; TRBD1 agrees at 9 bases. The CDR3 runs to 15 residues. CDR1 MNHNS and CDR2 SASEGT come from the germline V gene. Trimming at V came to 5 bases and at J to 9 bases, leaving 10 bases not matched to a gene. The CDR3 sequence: CASSRLQGANWELFF. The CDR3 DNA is TGTGCCAGCAGTAGACTACAGGGGGCTAACTGGGAGCTGTTTTTT.

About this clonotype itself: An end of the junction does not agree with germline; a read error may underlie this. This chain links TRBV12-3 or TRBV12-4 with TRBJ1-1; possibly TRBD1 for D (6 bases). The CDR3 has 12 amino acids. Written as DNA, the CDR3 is TGTGTCAGCAGTTGGGACACGGGGAGGGCTTTCTTT. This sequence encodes CVSSWDTGRAFF.

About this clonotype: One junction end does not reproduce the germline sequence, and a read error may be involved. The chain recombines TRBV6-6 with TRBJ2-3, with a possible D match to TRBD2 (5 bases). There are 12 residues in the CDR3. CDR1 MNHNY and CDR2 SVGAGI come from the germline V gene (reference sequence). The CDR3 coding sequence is TGTGCCAACAGTTCCGCGGGAGATACGCAGTATTTT. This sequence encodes CANSSAGDTQYF.

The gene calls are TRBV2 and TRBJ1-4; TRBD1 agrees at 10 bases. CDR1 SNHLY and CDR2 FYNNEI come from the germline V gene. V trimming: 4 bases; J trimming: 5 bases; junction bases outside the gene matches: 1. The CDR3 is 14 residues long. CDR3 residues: CASSGTGGNEKLFF. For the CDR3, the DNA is TGTGCCAGCAGTGGGACAGGGGGGAATGAAAAACTGTTTTTT.

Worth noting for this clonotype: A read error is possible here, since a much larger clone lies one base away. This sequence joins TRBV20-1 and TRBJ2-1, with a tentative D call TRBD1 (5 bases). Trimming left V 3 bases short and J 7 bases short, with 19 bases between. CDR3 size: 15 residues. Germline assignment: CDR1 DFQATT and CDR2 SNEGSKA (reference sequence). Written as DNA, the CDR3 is TGCAGTGCTAGCAGGGCCCGTTCGGTAGTGAATGAGCAGTTCTTC. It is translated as CSASRARSVVNEQFF.

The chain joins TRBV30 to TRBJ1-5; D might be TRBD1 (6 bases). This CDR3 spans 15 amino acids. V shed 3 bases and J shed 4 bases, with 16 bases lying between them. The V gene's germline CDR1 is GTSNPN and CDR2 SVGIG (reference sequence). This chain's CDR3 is CAWRPKGHENQPQHF. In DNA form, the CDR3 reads TGTGCCTGGAGGCCTAAGGGACATGAGAATCAGCCCCAGCATTTT.